The rows below give T cell receptor beta chains drawn from one sample of a study of memory CD4+ T cells and cytomegalovirus serostatus. Data came from immunoSEQ multiplex PCR; TCRdb stores just in-frame clones and leaves some out. The data hold about 56,000 clones, with more than 75% observed a single time. Sequenced input: memory CD4+ T cells from blood. All receptors derive from an adult in good health and CMV-seronegative. CDR3s include the opening cysteine and the closing phenylalanine or tryptophan. Fields, in order: D gene, clone size, J gene, V gene, CDR3 protein, CDR3 DNA. The D gene is left open where the match is weak. The listing skips clone size in some rows; elsewhere it reads once, few, many or a size class.

>.|.|TRBJ2-3|TRBV19
CASSRRQGFTDTQYF
TGTGCCAGTAGTCGGAGGCAGGGGTTCACAGATACGCAGTATTTT
>TRBD2|.|TRBJ2-1|TRBV15
CATRERGSYNEQFF
TGTGCCACCAGGGAGCGGGGATCCTACAATGAGCAGTTCTTC
>TRBD1|.|TRBJ2-7|TRBV5-1
CASSLNPGQPYEQYF
TGCGCCAGCAGCTTAAATCCGGGACAGCCCTACGAGCAGTACTTC
>.|.|TRBJ2-4|TRBV18
CASSRAGNIQYF
TGTGCCAGCTCTCGCGCAGGGAACATTCAGTACTTC
>.|.|TRBJ1-1|TRBV7-9
CASSFRGGANTEAFF
TGTGCCAGCAGCTTTCGGGGGGGGGCTAACACTGAAGCTTTCTTT
>TRBD1|.|TRBJ2-5|TRBV30
CAWATGSETQYF
TGTGCCTGGGCGACAGGGTCCGAGACCCAGTACTTC
>.|.|TRBJ1-5|TRBV19
CASTHAGTTISNQPQHF
TGTGCCAGTACTCATGCGGGGACAACGATTAGCAATCAGCCCCAGCATTTT
>.|.|TRBJ1-4|TRBV7-8
CASSLGSQGKSANEKLFF
TGTGCCAGCAGCTTAGGTTCCCAGGGGAAATCAGCTAATGAAAAACTGTTTTTT
>.|.|TRBJ1-2|TRBV2
CASSEQPSGYTF
TGTGCCAGCAGTGAACAACCCAGTGGCTACACCTTC
>.|.|TRBJ2-5|TRBV5-6
CASSFSAKTQYF
TGTGCCAGCAGCTTCTCCGCGAAGACCCAGTACTTC
>.|.|TRBJ1-1|TRBV5-4
CASSLDTGTSAFF
TGTGCCAGCAGCTTGGACACCGGGACATCTGCTTTCTTT
>.|.|TRBJ2-7|TRBV6-1
CASRRTERTYEQYF
TGTGCCAGCAGAAGGACAGAACGAACCTACGAGCAGTACTTC
>.|.|TRBJ2-4|TRBV11-2
CASSLTGARAKNIQYF
TGTGCCAGCAGCTTAACGGGGGCTAGGGCCAAAAACATTCAGTACTTC
>TRBD1|.|TRBJ2-1|TRBV29-1
CSVEGGTGRIGLNEQFF
TGCAGCGTTGAAGGAGGGACAGGGCGTATAGGTCTGAATGAGCAGTTCTTC
>.|.|TRBJ2-7|TRBV5-1
CASSPDNYEQYF
TGCGCCAGCAGCCCCGACAACTACGAGCAGTACTTC
>.|few|TRBJ1-2|TRBV15
CATSRLSGTKANYGYTF
TGTGCCACCAGCAGACTCTCTGGGACAAAAGCTAACTATGGCTACACCTTC
>.|.|TRBJ2-6|TRBV5-1
CASSSANSGANVLTF
TGCGCCAGCAGCTCAGCAAACTCTGGGGCCAACGTCCTGACTTTC
>.|.|TRBJ2-7|TRBV2
CASSEGGYEQYF
TGTGCCAGCAGTGAAGGGGGATACGAGCAGTACTTC
>TRBD1|once|TRBJ1-4|TRBV18
CASSPMGQGIEKLFF
TGTGCCAGCTCTCCGATGGGACAGGGAATAGAAAAACTGTTTTTT
>.|few|TRBJ2-7|TRBV7-2
CASSPGHAVSYEQYF
TGTGCCAGCAGCCCGGGACACGCCGTCTCCTACGAGCAGTACTTC
>TRBD2|.|TRBJ2-7|TRBV5-4
CASSAAAGGYYEQYF
TGTGCCAGCAGCGCCGCCGCGGGGGGTTACTACGAGCAGTACTTC
>.|.|TRBJ1-2|TRBV29-1
CSVVGQLNYGYTF
TGCAGCGTTGTAGGTCAGTTGAACTATGGCTACACCTTC
>.|.|TRBJ2-7|TRBV6-5
CASSPEEGYEQYF
TGTGCCAGCAGTCCAGAGGAAGGGTACGAGCAGTACTTC
>.|few|TRBJ1-6|TRBV5-1
CASSRGQGSPLHF
TGCGCCAGCAGCAGGGGCCAGGGTTCACCCCTCCACTTT
>TRBD1|.|TRBJ2-1|TRBV5-1
CASGITAGGVGNEQFF
TGCGCCAGCGGCATCACGGCAGGGGGCGTTGGCAATGAGCAGTTCTTC
>.|few|TRBJ2-5|TRBV5-4
CASSLEPGEWETQYF
TGTGCCAGCAGCTTGGAGCCAGGGGAGTGGGAGACCCAGTACTTC
>.|.|TRBJ1-2|TRBV20-1
CTAPDYGYTF
TGCACTGCCCCGGACTATGGCTACACCTTC
>.|.|TRBJ2-5|TRBV6-6
CASSYSKATQYF
TGTGCCAGCAGTTACTCGAAGGCGACCCAGTACTTC
>.|.|TRBJ2-3|TRBV7-3
CASSLRGPRDTQYF
TGTGCCAGCAGCTTACGAGGGCCCCGAGATACGCAGTATTTT
>TRBD1|.|TRBJ1-2|TRBV7-2
CASSSGQGGAYGYTF
TGTGCCAGCAGCTCTGGACAGGGAGGGGCCTATGGCTACACCTTC
>TRBD1|.|TRBJ2-7|TRBV6-6
CASRLTGSRLSYEQYF
TGTGCCAGCAGATTGACAGGGTCCCGGTTATCCTACGAGCAGTACTTC
>.|.|TRBJ1-1|TRBV27
CASSRWGREAEAFF
TGTGCCAGCAGTCGATGGGGCAGGGAGGCTGAAGCTTTCTTT
>.|.|TRBJ1-1|TRBV4-3
CASSQDPRKYTEAFF
TGCGCCAGCAGCCAAGACCCGAGAAAATACACTGAAGCTTTCTTT
>.|.|TRBJ1-1|TRBV9
CASSASGFPAFF
TGTGCCAGCAGCGCCTCGGGTTTTCCAGCTTTCTTT
>.|.|TRBJ2-7|TRBV5-4
CASSLGVGGPTSAEQYF
TGTGCCAGCAGCCTGGGCGTGGGCGGGCCCACATCCGCCGAGCAGTACTTC
>.|.|TRBJ2-1|TRBV5-1
CASSFGTHYNEQFF
TGCGCCAGCAGCTTCGGGACACATTACAATGAGCAGTTCTTC
>TRBD1|.|TRBJ2-3|TRBV7-9
CASSLGTGRADTQYF
TGTGCCAGCAGCCTAGGGACAGGGAGGGCAGATACGCAGTATTTT
>TRBD1|.|TRBJ1-4|TRBV18
CASSLDRGGEKLFF
TGTGCCAGCTCACTCGACAGGGGCGGTGAAAAACTGTTTTTT
>.|.|TRBJ2-7|TRBV30
CAWSLNDEQYF
TGTGCCTGGAGCCTAAACGACGAGCAGTACTTC
>TRBD1|.|TRBJ1-1|TRBV5-6
CASSRQGLNTEAFF
TGTGCCAGCTCCCGACAGGGGCTGAACACTGAAGCTTTCTTT
>.|.|TRBJ2-3|TRBV5-6
CASSHDLEIDTQYF
TGTGCCAGCAGCCATGATCTAGAAATAGATACGCAGTATTTT
>TRBD1|medium-sized|TRBJ1-1|TRBV19
CASSLDRDTEAFF
TGTGCCAGTAGTCTCGACAGGGACACTGAAGCTTTCTTT
>.|.|TRBJ2-1|TRBV14
CASSQVGRYSEQFF
TGTGCCAGCAGCCAAGTAGGGCGTTACAGTGAGCAGTTCTTC
>.|.|TRBJ1-2|TRBV7-9
CASSLAGQGGYTF
TGTGCCAGCAGCTTAGCGGGGCAGGGGGGCTACACCTTC
>.|.|TRBJ2-2|TRBV7-3
CASSSGAGGGTGELFF
TGTGCCAGCAGCTCGGGTGCAGGGGGAGGCACCGGGGAGCTGTTTTTT
>.|.|TRBJ1-4|TRBV7-9
CASSLEAGDQNEKLFF
TGTGCCAGCAGCTTAGAGGCAGGGGATCAGAATGAAAAACTGTTTTTT
>.|.|TRBJ2-1|TRBV6-6
CASSPGMVGQQFF
TGTGCCAGCAGTCCCGGTATGGTTGGACAACAGTTCTTC
>.|.|TRBJ2-1|TRBV6-5
CASSGTSYNEQFF
TGTGCCAGCAGTGGTACTTCCTACAATGAGCAGTTCTTC
>.|.|TRBJ1-5|TRBV6-5
CASRDGNQPQHF
TGTGCCAGCAGGGATGGCAATCAGCCCCAGCATTTT
>.|.|TRBJ1-1|TRBV27
CASSLRGGGANTEAFF
TGTGCCAGCAGTTTACGTGGGGGGGGAGCGAACACTGAAGCTTTCTTT